Below, 2 T cell receptor beta chains from the same sample are listed, as sequenced in a study of CD8 T cells in Susac syndrome. The RNA, about 0.45 to 1 ug, was put through reverse transcription using random hexamers. TCRdb re-called the immunoSEQ multiplex PCR reads with MiXCR, one entry per CDR3 protein. Of fewer than 90,000 distinct CDR3 sequences in the sample, approximately 93% were seen once. Sequencing was performed on CD8+ T cells from PBMCs. Receptor source: a human donor with Susac syndrome.

The gene calls are TRBV24-1 and TRBJ2-3; TRBD2 aligns across 11 bases. CDR3 length equals 17 residues. CDR1 is KGHDR and CDR2 is SFDVKD in the germline V gene. Trimming at V came to 3 bases and at J to 0 bases, leaving 4 bases not matched to a gene. CDR3: CATSDGSSGGSTDTQYF. CDR3 sequence (DNA): TGTGCCACCAGTGATGGTTCTAGCGGGGGGAGCACAGATACGCAGTATTTT.

This chain uses TRBV7-8 with TRBJ1-2; D might be TRBD1 (5 bases). The CDR3 is made up of 14 amino acids. Germline values: CDR1 SGHVS, CDR2 FQNEAQ. V was shortened by 5 bases and J by 2 bases, with 12 bases between the two germline ends. CDR3 sequence (DNA): TGTGCCAGCAGCCCGGGACCGCTCAACTATGGCTACACCTTC. It is translated as CASSPGPLNYGYTF.